These 28 T cell receptor beta chains were all obtained from the same sample, sequenced in a study of OX40 agonist ivuxolimab in advanced cancers. The library was made by the immunoSEQ multiplex PCR assay. TCRdb re-hosts the immuneACCESS table, in-frame sequences only. Its copies lack some clones; in the studies checked, an unresolved V gene accounts for under half of them, and the cause for the rest is not known. In all, the sample holds over 45,000 clones, and approximately 82% of those were seen once. The ten most abundant clones make up around 4.3% of the sample. Sequenced here: CD4+ or CD8+ T cells sorted from blood, sampled in a trial of the OX40 agonist ivuxolimab. Receptor source: an adult with an advanced solid tumor such as melanoma, head and neck, liver or kidney cancer.

The rearrangement joins TRBV15 to TRBJ1-5; a weak D match, TRBD1 (5 bases). Per the germline V gene, CDR1 is LNHNV and CDR2 is YYDKDF (reference sequence). The V end lost 2 bases, the J end lost 0 bases, and 5 bases lay between the germline ends. The CDR3 is 14 residues long. CDR3 sequence reads: CATSRQGSNQPQHF. CDR3 DNA: TGTGCCACCAGCAGACAGGGTAGCAATCAGCCCCAGCATTTT.

This clone was observed a handful of times. This chain connects TRBV6-1 to TRBJ2-7; tentative D call: TRBD1 (5 bases). Deletions cut 7 bases from V and 2 bases from J, with 18 bases between. Germline lookup yields CDR1 MNHNS and CDR2 SASEGT. The CDR3 is made up of 15 amino acids. CDR3 sequence: CASNAGIGIPYEQYF. In nucleotides, the CDR3 is TGTGCCAGCAACGCAGGGATTGGAATACCCTACGAGCAGTACTTC.

The chain couples TRBV14 to TRBJ2-1, with TRBD2 matching 7 bases. Germline CDR1 SGHDN, CDR2 FVKESK. Trimming removed 7 bases from V and 4 bases from J; junction bases left unmatched: 7. The CDR3 runs 14 residues. CDR3 loop: CASNGGLIYNEQFF. DNA of the CDR3: TGTGCCAGCAATGGGGGACTAATTTACAATGAGCAGTTCTTC.

This clone was seen a single time. The chain couples TRBV23-1 to TRBJ1-3; D is uncertain. TRBV23-1 has ORF status, its function being uncertain. V lost 6 bases to trimming and J lost 0 bases, with 15 bases between them. This CDR3 comprises 16 residues. The CDR3 bases are TGCGCCAGCAGACTGGGCACGGCCATCTCTGGAAACACCATATATTTT. Protein product: CASRLGTAISGNTIYF.

The chain is built from TRBV2 and TRBJ2-2, with D possibly TRBD1 on 6 matching bases. Germline V gene lookup returns CDR1 SNHLY and CDR2 FYNNEI. V lost 5 bases, J lost 4 bases, and 14 bases lay in between. The CDR3 spans 15 residues. The CDR3 here is CASSKQGTGTGELFF. In DNA, the CDR3 is TGTGCCAGCAGTAAACAGGGTACGGGCACCGGGGAGCTGTTTTTT. The variable domain in full, completed from reference TRBV2 and TRBJ2-2, reads EPEVTQTPSHQVTQMGQEVILRCVPISNHLYFYWYRQILGQKVEFLVSFYNNEISEKSEIFDDQFSVERPDGSNFTLKIRSTKLEDSAMYFCASSKQGTGTGELFFGEGSRLTVL.

In DNA, the CDR3 is TGTGCCAGCAGCTTATCTAGCGGGAGTAATGAGCAGTTCTTC. It specifies CASSLSSGSNEQFF. The chain joins TRBV7-9 to TRBJ2-1, with TRBD2 matching 10 bases. CDR3 length equals 14 residues. Per the germline V gene, CDR1 is SEHNR and CDR2 is FQNEAQ (reference sequence). Trimming removed 2 bases from V and 7 bases from J; junction bases left unmatched: 2. Using reference TRBV7-9 and TRBJ2-1 for the parts outside the CDR3, the full variable domain is DTGVSQNPRHKITKRGQNVTFRCDPISEHNRLYWYRQTLGQGPEFLTYFQNEAQLEKSRLLSDRFSAERPKGSFSTLEIQRTEQGDSAMYLCASSLSSGSNEQFFGPGTRLTVL.

The V gene is TRBV9, the J gene TRBJ2-1; 9 nucleotides agree with TRBD2. J was trimmed by 6 bases and V by 4 bases; bases with no gene match: 8. Germline assignment: CDR1 SGDLS and CDR2 YYNGEE. This CDR3 region has 15 residues. The CDR3 coding sequence is TGTGCCAGCAGCTATAGCGGGAGTGGGGGCAATGAGCAGTTCTTC. Translation gives CASSYSGSGGNEQFF.

The table lists this clone with a count of one. The J gene is TRBJ1-1, the V gene TRBV7-6, with 9 positions matching TRBD1. Per the germline V gene, CDR1 is SGHVS and CDR2 is FNYEAQ. Trimming at V came to 5 bases and at J to 7 bases, leaving 5 bases not matched to a gene. This CDR3 contains 13 residues. This chain's CDR3 is CASSAYRGREAFF. The CDR3 region has the DNA TGTGCCAGCAGCGCGTACAGGGGGCGTGAAGCTTTCTTT.

This sequence joins TRBV28 and TRBJ2-4; a weak D match, TRBD1 (7 bases). Germline CDR1 is MDHEN and CDR2 is SYDVKM. The V gene lost 2 bases and the J gene lost 0 bases, with 11 bases spanning the gap. This CDR3 spans 16 amino acids. CDR3 region: CASSLTQGGAKNIQYF. The CDR3 DNA reads as TGTGCCAGCAGTTTAACCCAGGGGGGAGCCAAAAACATTCAGTACTTC.

The rearrangement joins TRBV6-5 to TRBJ2-7, with 8 positions matching TRBD2. Germline V lookup: CDR1 MNHEY, CDR2 SVGAGI. CDR3 length: 16 residues. J was trimmed by 2 bases and V by 4 bases; bases with no gene match: 10. DNA of the CDR3: TGTGCCAGCAGTTGGACGAGCGGGGGCCGAACCTACGAGCAGTACTTC. This gives the protein CASSWTSGGRTYEQYF.

Only a few counts were recorded for this clone. Written as DNA, the CDR3 is TGTGCCAGCAGCCCTACAGGGGGACGGGCGCATTCACCCCTCCACTTT. Encoded protein: CASSPTGGRAHSPLHF. The rearrangement uses TRBV11-2 and TRBJ1-6; 8 bases agree with TRBD1. This CDR3 has 16 amino acids. J gave up 8 bases and V 5 bases, and 11 bases lay outside the gene matches. Per the germline V gene, CDR1 is SGHAT and CDR2 is FQNNGV.

The V gene is TRBV5-1, the J gene TRBJ2-3; D is undetermined. CDR1 and CDR2 from the germline V gene are SGHRS and YFSETQ. This CDR3 has 14 residues. V was cut by 4 bases and J by 0 bases, with 9 bases left in between. The CDR3 is CASSGPHSTDTQYF. The DNA of the CDR3 is TGCGCCAGCAGCGGGCCCCATAGCACAGATACGCAGTATTTT.

In the case of this clone: Other DNA sequences in the same sample also yield this CDR3. The chain carries TRBV7-9 and TRBJ2-7; 13 nucleotides agree with TRBD2. The length of the CDR3 is 19 residues. V gave up 5 bases and J gave up 3 bases; unmatched junction bases: 16. Germline V lookup: CDR1 SEHNR, CDR2 FQNEAQ (reference sequence). CDR3 residues: CASSLERTGLAGLNYEQYF. Here the CDR3 DNA reads TGTGCCAGCAGCCTCGAGCGAACGGGACTAGCGGGACTTAACTACGAGCAGTACTTC. Full variable domain (rest looked up from reference TRBV7-9 and TRBJ2-7): DTGVSQNPRHKITKRGQNVTFRCDPISEHNRLYWYRQTLGQGPEFLTYFQNEAQLEKSRLLSDRFSAERPKGSFSTLEIQRTEQGDSAMYLCASSLERTGLAGLNYEQYFGPGTRLTVT.

The chain has TRBV4-1 and TRBJ2-7; D ambiguous. Per germline, CDR1 MGHRA and CDR2 YSYEKL. The CDR3 has 14 amino acids. Trimming took off 4 bases at V and 2 bases at J, with 12 bases between the two ends. CDR3 in amino acids: CASSPPWATYEQYF. CDR3 bases: TGCGCCAGCAGCCCCCCATGGGCAACCTACGAGCAGTACTTC.

The chain carries TRBV6-1 and TRBJ1-3; 7 nucleotides line up with TRBD1. V shed 1 base, J shed 4 bases, and the junction held 10 bases outside the gene matches. There are 17 residues in the CDR3. CDR1 MNHNS and CDR2 SASEGT come from the germline V gene. CDR3 residues: CASSEGSEGAAGNTIYF. The CDR3 DNA sequence: TGTGCCAGCAGTGAAGGTTCAGAGGGGGCGGCGGGAAACACCATATATTTT.

Comment on this clone: A much larger clone sits a single nucleotide away, making a read error possible. This chain uses TRBV19 with TRBJ1-1; no definite D call. V was clipped by 6 bases and J by 4 bases, with 12 bases between them. From germline, CDR1 is LNHDA and CDR2 SQIVND (reference sequence). This CDR3 region has 13 residues. The CDR3 is CASSIVASTEAFF. In DNA form, the CDR3 reads TGTGCCAGTAGCATCGTCGCGAGCACTGAAGCTTTCTTT.

J is TRBJ2-5 and V is TRBV2; D unclear. Trimming stripped 4 bases from V and 4 bases from J, with 16 bases between. Germline V gene lookup returns CDR1 SNHLY and CDR2 FYNNEI. CDR3 size: 15 residues. CDR3 bases: TGTGCCAGCAGTGTTGTGGGTTGGTCGAGAGAGACCCAGTACTTC. This sequence encodes CASSVVGWSRETQYF.

This chain uses TRBV19 with TRBJ2-1; possible D gene TRBD2, 5 bases. Per the germline V gene, CDR1 is LNHDA and CDR2 is SQIVND (reference sequence). The CDR3 is made up of 15 amino acids. Trimming removed 2 bases at V and 4 bases at J, with 12 bases between. The chain's CDR3 is CASSIQASPYNEQFF. The CDR3 region has the DNA TGTGCCAGTAGTATACAGGCTAGCCCTTACAATGAGCAGTTCTTC.

The gene calls are TRBV18 and TRBJ1-2, with 9 nucleotides matching TRBD1. Germline loops: CDR1 KGHSH, CDR2 LQKENI. V shed 3 bases, J shed 6 bases, and the junction held 8 bases outside the gene matches. The CDR3 length is 15 residues. CDR3 coding DNA: TGTGCCAGCTCACCGGGACAGGGTGTATTGGATGGCTACACCTTC. Its translation is CASSPGQGVLDGYTF.

The V gene is TRBV5-1, the J gene TRBJ2-2, with no clear D. This CDR3 spans 16 amino acids. Looked up from germline, CDR1 is SGHRS and CDR2 is YFSETQ. Trimming stripped 0 bases from V and 1 base from J, with 10 bases between. The chain's CDR3 is CASSLATVENTGELFF. DNA of the CDR3: TGCGCCAGCAGCTTGGCCACGGTTGAGAACACCGGGGAGCTGTTTTTT.

This chain's CDR3 is CASSQPQAGRNTEAFF. The CDR3 nucleotides read TGCGCCAGCAGCCAACCCCAAGCAGGGAGGAACACTGAAGCTTTCTTT. The genes are TRBV4-1 and TRBJ1-1; TRBD1 is a possible D gene (5 bases). CDR3 length equals 16 residues. V lost 2 bases and J 1 base, leaving 14 bases between the germline ends. Per the germline V gene, CDR1 is MGHRA and CDR2 is YSYEKL.

The chain employs TRBV7-3 and TRBJ2-7; perhaps TRBD1 as D (6 bases). This CDR3 is built from 18 residues. V dropped 3 bases and J dropped 3 bases, with 24 bases sitting between them. Germline-derived CDR1 and CDR2 are SGHTA and FQGTGA. The CDR3 loop is CASSFNTLRDTSHYEQYF. Here the CDR3 DNA reads TGTGCCAGCAGCTTTAACACCCTCCGGGACACTTCTCACTACGAGCAGTACTTC.

The chain is built from TRBV18 and TRBJ2-5; 10 nucleotides line up with TRBD2. Looked up from germline, CDR1 is KGHSH and CDR2 is LQKENI. Losses at the gene ends were 3 bases for V and 4 bases for J; bases not matched to a gene: 5. The CDR3 extends over 15 amino acids. CDR3: CASSPILAGAETQYF. DNA of the CDR3: TGTGCCAGCTCACCTATCCTAGCGGGGGCAGAGACCCAGTACTTC.

The V call is TRBV9, the J call TRBJ2-2, with D tentatively TRBD1 or TRBD2 (5 bases each). V gave up 2 bases and J gave up 7 bases, with 15 bases separating them. The germline gives CDR1 SGDLS, CDR2 YYNGEE. The CDR3 extends over 15 amino acids. Here the CDR3 DNA reads TGTGCCAGCAGCGTGGATATGGGACGGGACGGGGAGCTGTTTTTT. It yields the protein CASSVDMGRDGELFF.

The genes are TRBV7-3 and TRBJ2-1; D perhaps matches TRBD2 (6 bases). The germline gives CDR1 SGHTA, CDR2 FQGTGA. V lost 3 bases, J lost 6 bases, and 15 bases lay in between. The length of the CDR3 is 15 residues. CDR3 sequence reads: CASSFSAGPLNEQFF. CDR3 coding DNA: TGTGCCAGCAGCTTTTCGGCGGGACCCCTCAATGAGCAGTTCTTC.

As for this clone: The conserved phenylalanine or tryptophan is not found at the CDR3 terminus, so this likely reflects a read error. The limits of the CDR3 on the DNA are not certain, so only TCRdb's listed CDR3 is given. V is TRBV2 and J is TRBJ1-6. Germline-derived CDR1 and CDR2 are SNHLY and FYNNEI. The CDR3 is made up of 13 amino acids, end residues included. Here the CDR3 reads CASSLLPARPGSE.

The chain recombines TRBV7-2 with TRBJ2-2; 13 bases align to TRBD2. The CDR3 runs 16 residues. V shed 4 bases, J shed 6 bases, and the junction held 5 bases outside the gene matches. Germline V gives CDR1 SGHTA, CDR2 FQGNSA. In DNA form, the CDR3 reads TGTGCCAGCAGCTCCCGGACTAGCGGGAGATCCGGGGAGCTGTTTTTT. It translates to CASSSRTSGRSGELFF.

The chain carries TRBV10-2 and TRBJ2-2; the D is unclear. Trimming removed 4 bases from V and 6 bases from J, with 12 bases in between. The CDR3 runs to 14 residues. Per the germline V gene, CDR1 is WSHSY and CDR2 is SAAADI. For the CDR3, the DNA is TGCGCCAGCAGTGCGTTACGGGTTGCCGGGGAGCTGTTTTTT. Its protein product is CASSALRVAGELFF.